This entry concerns a single T cell receptor (beta chain). Participants were aged roughly 18 to 90 years, lived in roughly 23 US areas, and enrolled virtually. Participants reported their clinical history, and cohort assignment relied on those reports. Cohort 3 recovery required two negative PCRs, clearance, or symptom resolution. Libraries were prepared by immunoSEQ multiplex PCR; TCRdb keeps only in-frame clonotypes and omits some of them. The sample includes approximately 400,000 clones, around four fifths seen only once; the top ten take less than 6%. This sample was included in a study of blood T cell repertoires in COVID-19. At the level of the study: PBMCs, B-cell-depleted T cells, or T cells provided the cDNA or gDNA that made up the material.

The CDR3 consists of 15 residues. Losses at the gene ends were 1 base for V and 11 bases for J; bases not matched to a gene: 5. Germline CDR1 LGHDT, CDR2 YNNKEL (reference sequence). The sample comprised PBMCs or T cells enriched from blood (not recorded which). The chain recombines TRBV3-1 (or the pseudogene TRBV3-2) with TRBJ1-6; 10 nucleotides match TRBD1. The TCR sequence derives from a woman aged 45-65 years who had recovered from COVID-19. In DNA, the CDR3 is TGTGCCAGCAGCCAAGGAGCGGGACAGGGGACACCCCTCCACTTT. This codes for CASSQGAGQGTPLHF.